The next 29 T cell receptor beta chains were all read from a single sample in a study of blood T cells in healthy people across ages. The authors ran a second PCR of about 6 to 12 cycles using a sample-barcoded 5' primer and a J-beta primer mix. TCRdb reprocessed the 5' RACE reads with MiXCR, giving one entry per CDR3 protein. The sample consists of over a million distinct CDR3 sequences, 40% to 55% of them appearing once. Sequenced input: blood. Receptors were obtained from an older woman in good health.

The chain carries TRBV28 and TRBJ1-2, with a weak D call TRBD1 (5 bases). The CDR3 loop spans 14 amino acids. Germline V gene lookup returns CDR1 MDHEN and CDR2 SYDVKM. Trimming cost V 10 bases and J 5 bases, with 20 bases left between them. In DNA form, the CDR3 reads TGTGCCACCCGCAACGGGGCAGGGAAGTATGGCTACACCTTC. Its protein product is CATRNGAGKYGYTF.

V is TRBV5-1 and J is TRBJ2-2; D possibly uses TRBD1 or TRBD2 (5 bases each). Trimming pared 4 bases from V and 3 bases from J, leaving 13 bases between. CDR1 and CDR2 (germline): SGHRS, YFSETQ. The length of the CDR3 is 15 residues. The CDR3, as DNA: TGCGCCAGCAGCCAAGGGGACCGAGACACCGGGGAGCTGTTTTTT. Protein: CASSQGDRDTGELFF.

The chain carries TRBV20-1 and TRBJ2-3, with a possible D match to TRBD1 (6 bases). The CDR3 totals 13 residues. In germline, CDR1 is DFQATT, CDR2 SNEGSKA (reference sequence). V was pared by 5 bases and J by 6 bases, with 15 bases between. CDR3 nucleotide sequence: TGCAGTGCTGGACGGACGAGGGGGGATACGCAGTATTTT. Translating it yields CSAGRTRGDTQYF.

A few counts support this clonotype. The chain recombines TRBV20-1 with TRBJ2-4, with a possible D match to TRBD2 (6 bases). The DNA matches TRBJ2-7 better at its end, which makes the J call doubtful. CDR3 size: 15 residues. Germline CDR1 reads DFQATT; CDR2 reads SNEGSKA (reference sequence). The CDR3 DNA sequence: TGCAGTGCTAGAGGCGTTGCGGAGGGCCATGGCGAGCAGTACTTC. It translates to CSARGVAEGHGEQYF.

The table lists this clonotype with a few counts. This chain joins TRBV7-8 and TRBJ2-1, with a weak D call TRBD2 (6 bases). V lost 4 bases to trimming and J lost 8 bases, with 18 bases between them. The CDR3 is 15 residues long. Germline CDR1 and CDR2: SGHVS and FQNEAQ. For the CDR3, the DNA is TGTGCCAGCAGCTCCGGGGGAAGACCTAAGGATGAGCAGTTCTTC. Its translation: CASSSGGRPKDEQFF.

About this clonotype: A read error is possible here, since a much larger clone lies one base away. This chain connects TRBV11-2 to TRBJ1-1, with D possibly being TRBD1 (6 bases). In germline, CDR1 is SGHAT, CDR2 FQNNGV. There are 13 residues in the CDR3. V shed 5 bases and J shed 5 bases, with 12 bases lying between them. The CDR3 DNA reads as TGTGCCAGCAGCGTGCAGGGGCGAACTGAAGCTTTCTTT. This codes for CASSVQGRTEAFF.

The V gene is TRBV10-3, the J gene TRBJ2-1; D gene ambiguous. The CDR3 totals 15 residues. In germline, CDR1 is ENHRY, CDR2 SYGVKD. Between the trimmed V and J ends, which lost 4 bases and 0 bases, there was a span of 10 bases. This chain's CDR3 is CAISVGLASYNEQFF. The CDR3 region has the DNA TGTGCCATCAGTGTTGGGCTGGCCTCCTACAATGAGCAGTTCTTC.

This clonotype showed up many times. V gene TRBV12-3 or TRBV12-4 combines with J gene TRBJ2-6, with D uncertain. Trimming removed 5 bases from V and 0 bases from J, with 5 bases in between. This CDR3 is built from 14 residues. CDR3 nucleotides: TGTGCCAGCAGTGCGTTCTCTGGGGCCAACGTCCTGACTTTC. Residues: CASSAFSGANVLTF.

The rearrangement joins TRBV9 to TRBJ2-5, with 12 bases fitting TRBD2. The trim removed 0 bases at V and 5 bases at J, leaving 8 bases unmatched. The CDR3 consists of 17 residues. From germline, CDR1 is SGDLS and CDR2 YYNGEE. Written as DNA, the CDR3 is TGTGCCAGCAGCGTAGGCTTACTAGCGGGAGGAGGGGAGACCCAGTACTTC. Translation gives CASSVGLLAGGGETQYF.

The chain carries TRBV5-1 and TRBJ2-2; D unclear. The V end lost 5 bases, the J end lost 3 bases, and 8 bases lay between the germline ends. CDR3 length: 13 amino acids. Germline V gene lookup returns CDR1 SGHRS and CDR2 YFSETQ. The CDR3 DNA follows: TGCGCCAGCAGTTATGAGTACACCGGGGAGCTGTTTTTT. It encodes CASSYEYTGELFF.

This rearrangement joins TRBV5-6 to TRBJ2-1; 12 bases are shared with TRBD2. Unmatched junction bases numbered 10, after V lost 3 bases and J lost 3 bases. The V gene's germline CDR1 is SGHDT and CDR2 YYEEEE. This CDR3 spans 18 amino acids. The CDR3 sequence: CASSSGTSGFRFYNEQFF. The DNA for the CDR3 is TGTGCCAGCAGCTCTGGGACTAGCGGGTTCAGATTCTACAATGAGCAGTTCTTC. Based on the CDR3 plus reference TRBV5-6 and TRBJ2-1, the full variable domain is DAGVTQSPTHLIKTRGQQVTLRCSPKSGHDTVSWYQQALGQGPQFIFQYYEEEERQRGNFPDRFSGHQFPNYSSELNVNALLLGDSALYLCASSSGTSGFRFYNEQFFGPGTRLTVL.

J is TRBJ2-4 and V is TRBV13; D not resolved. Germline V lookup: CDR1 PRHDT, CDR2 FYEKMQ (reference sequence). This CDR3 is 14 amino acids long. V was pared by 5 bases and J by 0 bases, with 8 bases between. The CDR3 DNA reads as TGTGCCAGCAGCCGCAAGATAGCCAAAAACATTCAGTACTTC. This translates into CASSRKIAKNIQYF.

This clonotype was recorded only once. The V gene is TRBV30, the J gene TRBJ2-1, with D unresolved. This CDR3 region has 11 residues. V was cut by 2 bases and J by 8 bases, with 7 bases left in between. Germline V gene sequence: CDR1 GTSNPN, CDR2 SVGIG (reference sequence). The CDR3 is CAWSPRDEQFF. CDR3 coding DNA: TGTGCCTGGAGTCCACGTGATGAGCAGTTCTTC.

V gene TRBV3-1 combines with J gene TRBJ1-4; D gene ambiguous. Looked up from germline, CDR1 is LGHDT and CDR2 is YNNKEL (reference sequence). The CDR3 is 14 residues long. V lost 6 bases, J lost 0 bases, and 8 bases lay in between. The CDR3 DNA sequence: TGTGCCAGCAGACAGCGTGCAACTAATGAAAAACTGTTTTTT. Protein product: CASRQRATNEKLFF.

The gene calls are TRBV2 and TRBJ1-6; TRBD1 is a possible D gene (6 bases). Trimming took off 4 bases at V and 6 bases at J, with 13 bases between the two ends. The CDR3 loop spans 15 amino acids. Germline V gives CDR1 SNHLY, CDR2 FYNNEI. CDR3 amino acids: CASSVTRQANSPLHF. DNA of the CDR3: TGTGCCAGCAGTGTAACCAGACAGGCTAATTCACCCCTCCACTTT.

This chain connects TRBV7-6 to TRBJ2-2; weak D call: TRBD1 (5 bases). The CDR3 spans 16 residues. Germline V gene data show CDR1 as SGHVS and CDR2 as FNYEAQ. The V end lost 5 bases, the J end lost 2 bases, and 15 bases lay between the germline ends. The CDR3 loop reads CASSLSQVFNTGELFF. In DNA, the CDR3 is TGTGCCAGCAGCCTGTCACAGGTTTTTAACACCGGGGAGCTGTTTTTT.

V gene TRBV2 combines with J gene TRBJ1-1; 10 bases agree with TRBD1. The CDR3 consists of 15 residues. The ends lost 5 bases at V and 8 bases at J; junction bases unmatched: 11. The V gene's germline CDR1 is SNHLY and CDR2 FYNNEI. The CDR3 protein is CASSNSGTGDTEAFF. In DNA, the CDR3 is TGTGCCAGCAGTAATTCCGGGACAGGGGATACCGAAGCTTTCTTT.

This clonotype was observed at least ten times. This chain connects TRBV9 to TRBJ1-1, with 8 bases aligning to TRBD1. The CDR3 totals 14 residues. Losses at the gene ends were 2 bases for V and 1 base for J; bases not matched to a gene: 1. The germline gives CDR1 SGDLS, CDR2 YYNGEE. CDR3 DNA sequence: TGTGCCAGCAGCGTTGGACAGGGGAACACTGAAGCTTTCTTT. This translates into CASSVGQGNTEAFF.

The V and J genes are TRBV6-1 and TRBJ2-1; TRBD2 might be the D (5 bases). In germline, CDR1 is MNHNS, CDR2 SASEGT. Between the trimmed V and J ends, which lost 5 bases and 2 bases, there was a span of 10 bases. CDR3 size: 14 residues. The CDR3 nucleotides read TGTGCCAGCAGTAGTGCGGGTGCCTACAATGAGCAGTTCTTC. This sequence encodes CASSSAGAYNEQFF.

The chain couples TRBV19 to TRBJ2-3, with a tentative D call TRBD2 (6 bases). The CDR3 runs 18 residues. The V end lost 6 bases, the J end lost 1 base, and 23 bases lay between the germline ends. In germline, CDR1 is LNHDA, CDR2 SQIVND (reference sequence). The CDR3 DNA follows: TGTGCCAGTAGCACTGAGCGGGCCACTCCCCCTCGCACAGATACGCAGTATTTT. Protein: CASSTERATPPRTDTQYF.

This clonotype was seen at least ten times. This chain connects TRBV2 to TRBJ2-7; D is possibly TRBD2 (5 bases). The CDR3 has 13 residues. Germline-derived CDR1 and CDR2 are SNHLY and FYNNEI. Trimming took off 4 bases at V and 4 bases at J, with 11 bases between the two ends. CDR3 sequence reads: CASSGGTSYEQYF. The CDR3 coding sequence is TGTGCCAGCAGTGGGGGAACTAGTTACGAGCAGTACTTC.

This clonotype was counted between two and nine times. The rearrangement links TRBV6-2 or TRBV6-3 to TRBJ2-7, with 11 bases aligning to TRBD2. The CDR3 extends over 16 amino acids. The V gene's germline CDR1 is MNHEY and CDR2 SVGEGT. V trimming: 5 bases; J trimming: 2 bases; junction bases outside the gene matches: 8. The chain's CDR3 is CASSKPLAGVPYEQYF. The CDR3 region has the DNA TGTGCCAGCAGTAAACCACTAGCGGGAGTTCCCTACGAGCAGTACTTC.

In this sample, this clonotype turned up a few times. This may be a read error, as it is one base from a much larger clone. The chain joins TRBV9 to TRBJ2-7; 7 bases align to TRBD1. Losses at the gene ends were 3 bases for V and 7 bases for J; bases not matched to a gene: 7. CDR3 size: 13 residues. Germline CDR1 and CDR2: SGDLS and YYNGEE. CDR3 loop: CASSGEGAREQYF. DNA of the CDR3: TGTGCCAGCAGCGGAGAGGGGGCGCGGGAGCAGTACTTC.

Only a few counts were recorded for this clonotype. The chain carries TRBV3-1 and TRBJ2-7; the D gene is possibly TRBD2 (5 bases). The J call is doubtful: the DNA matches TRBJ2-5 better. CDR3 length: 13 residues. The germline CDR1 and CDR2 sequences are LGHDT and YNNKEL (reference sequence). In nucleotides, the CDR3 is TGTGCCAGCAGCCAAACTAGGGCGGAGACCCAGTACTTC. It encodes CASSQTRAETQYF.

The V and J genes are TRBV24-1 and TRBJ2-5; D may be TRBD1 or TRBD2 (5 bases each). The J call may not be correct, given that the DNA end is closer to TRBJ2-1. This CDR3 has 16 residues. The germline gives CDR1 KGHDR, CDR2 SFDVKD. This CDR3 reads CATSDQRDGYQETQFF. In DNA, the CDR3 is TGTGCCACCAGTGACCAACGGGACGGATACCAAGAGACCCAGTTCTTC.

This clonotype has just a few counts. This chain uses TRBV12-3 or TRBV12-4 with TRBJ2-5; a possible D gene is TRBD2 (6 bases). This CDR3 is built from 14 residues. The germline V and J ends were trimmed by 3 bases and 1 base, with 9 bases remaining between them. DNA of the CDR3: TGTGCCAGCAGTTTTTCTAGCGCCCAAGAGACCCAGTACTTC. Translated, it gives CASSFSSAQETQYF.

This clonotype showed up just a few times. V gene TRBV29-1 combines with J gene TRBJ2-1, with 7 positions matching TRBD1. With V trimmed by 4 bases and J by 6 bases, 9 bases remained unmatched. This CDR3 contains 14 residues. The germline V gene has CDR1 SQVTM and CDR2 ANQGSEA. CDR3 sequence (DNA): TGCAGCGTTGGGAAGACAGGGTCTCTCAATGAGCAGTTCTTC. It specifies CSVGKTGSLNEQFF.

This clonotype has just one count. The chain carries TRBV2 and TRBJ2-5, with 14 bases fitting TRBD2. The V gene's germline CDR1 is SNHLY and CDR2 FYNNEI. The CDR3 runs 18 residues. The V and J ends lost 6 bases and 1 base, in that order; junction bases with no gene match: 10. The CDR3 DNA sequence: TGTGCCAGCAGGGGTGGGACTAGCGGGAGAGTTTCCCAAGAGACCCAGTACTTC. It specifies CASRGGTSGRVSQETQYF.

This clonotype was seen only a few times. CDR3 in amino acids: CASTASGSREQYF. CDR3 nucleotide sequence: TGTGCCAGCACGGCTAGCGGGAGTCGGGAGCAGTACTTC. The V gene is TRBV7-9, the J gene TRBJ2-4; 10 bases align to TRBD2. Germline assignment: CDR1 SEHNR and CDR2 FQNEAQ (reference sequence). CDR3 size: 13 residues. V was pared by 7 bases and J by 13 bases, with 10 bases of the junction left unmatched.